This entry lists 25 T cell receptor beta chains sequenced from one sample in a study of early T cells in non-severe SARS-CoV-2 infection. Using its own MiXCR run on the 5' RACE reads, TCRdb lists one record per CDR3 protein. The data show 45,000 to 60,000 distinct CDR3 sequences, approximately 10% seen once. The material was whole blood, obtained at baseline. Receptors were obtained from an adult who was a healthcare worker with PCR-confirmed SARS-CoV-2 infection or an uninfected control (not recorded which).

This clonotype was counted between two and nine times. This chain links TRBV20-1 with TRBJ1-6; TRBD1 is a possible D gene (6 bases). Germline V gene data show CDR1 as DFQATT and CDR2 as SNEGSKA (reference sequence). V was clipped by 2 bases and J by 4 bases, with 12 bases between them. The CDR3 loop spans 15 amino acids. In DNA, the CDR3 is TGCAGTGCTAGATTAACACAGGGATATAATTCACCCCTCCACTTT. Encoded protein: CSARLTQGYNSPLHF.

A few counts support this clonotype. V gene TRBV7-8 combines with J gene TRBJ2-1, with D uncertain. The CDR3 covers 14 residues. CDR1 is SGHVS, CDR2 FQNEAQ, per germline. V was pared by 6 bases and J by 10 bases, with 19 bases between. For the CDR3, the DNA is TGTGCCAGCAGTCCCGCGGTCGGCCACCCCGAGCAGTTCTTC. Translation gives CASSPAVGHPEQFF.

At least ten counts were recorded for this clonotype. This chain joins TRBV11-2 and TRBJ2-5, with no clear D. The germline V gene encodes CDR1 SGHAT and CDR2 FQNNGV. The CDR3 totals 13 residues. Trimming pared 2 bases from V and 5 bases from J, leaving 9 bases between. The CDR3 nucleotides are TGTGCCAGCAGCTTATGGCGAACGGAGACCCAGTACTTC. It yields the protein CASSLWRTETQYF.

The rearrangement links TRBV6-1 to TRBJ2-5, with TRBD1 matching 8 bases. This CDR3 has 19 amino acids. Germline lookup yields CDR1 MNHNS and CDR2 SASEGT. V lost 6 bases, J lost 4 bases, and 22 bases stayed unmatched. The CDR3 nucleotides read TGTGCCAGCAGCGTCATAAGAATCCATGGACAGGGTGTGAGAGAGACCCAGTACTTC. It codes for CASSVIRIHGQGVRETQYF.

This clonotype occurred a few times. The chain joins TRBV5-5 to TRBJ1-1; 7 bases fit TRBD1. CDR3 length: 12 amino acids. V lost 3 bases, J lost 6 bases, and 2 bases stayed unmatched. Germline assignment: CDR1 SGHKS and CDR2 YYEKEE (reference sequence). CDR3 loop: CASSSTGPEAFF. The CDR3 bases are TGTGCCAGCAGCTCGACAGGGCCTGAAGCTTTCTTT.

The genes are TRBV12-3 or TRBV12-4 and TRBJ2-1, with unresolved D. The CDR3 is 13 residues long. Between the trimmed V and J ends, which lost 5 bases and 8 bases, there was a span of 13 bases. The CDR3 sequence is CASSPRRADEQFF. The CDR3 nucleotides are TGTGCCAGCAGTCCTCGACGGGCCGATGAGCAGTTCTTC.

This clonotype was observed at least ten times. The chain links TRBV11-1 to TRBJ2-1, with 9 positions matching TRBD2. Germline V gives CDR1 SGHAT, CDR2 FQDESV (reference sequence). V shed 5 bases and J 4 bases; nucleotides not matched to a gene: 6. The CDR3 contains 15 residues. Here the CDR3 reads CASSATSGRYNEQFF. In DNA, the CDR3 is TGTGCCAGCAGCGCAACTAGCGGGCGTTACAATGAGCAGTTCTTC.

A few counts support this clonotype. This rearrangement joins TRBV5-6 to TRBJ1-1; D unresolved. The V gene's germline CDR1 is SGHDT and CDR2 YYEEEE. This CDR3 comprises 13 residues. Deletions cut 0 bases from V and 10 bases from J, with 13 bases between. CDR3 coding DNA: TGTGCCAGCAGCTTGGAAATGTACCCTGGAGCTTTCTTT. As protein: CASSLEMYPGAFF. Supplemented by reference TRBV5-6 and TRBJ1-1, the full variable domain reads DAGVTQSPTHLIKTRGQQVTLRCSPKSGHDTVSWYQQALGQGPQFIFQYYEEEERQRGNFPDRFSGHQFPNYSSELNVNALLLGDSALYLCASSLEMYPGAFFGQGTRLTVV.

Turning to this clonotype: This sequence may be a read error, since a much larger clone differs from it by one base. No conserved phenylalanine or tryptophan is present at the end of the CDR3, so a read error is the likely explanation. The chain couples TRBV6-2 or TRBV6-3 to TRBJ1-1; no clear D gene. V shed 1 base and J shed 1 base, with 7 bases lying between them. Germline V lookup: CDR1 MNHEY, CDR2 SVGEGT. The CDR3 extends over 14 amino acids. Written as DNA, the CDR3 is TGTGCCAGCAGTTACTTGGCTACGAACACTGAAGCTTTCTTA. This codes for CASSYLATNTEAFL.

The sample holds a few counts of this clonotype. The chain couples TRBV20-1 to TRBJ1-1; TRBD1 matches at 11 bases. In germline, CDR1 is DFQATT, CDR2 SNEGSKA (reference sequence). CDR3 size: 15 residues. V was clipped by 3 bases and J by 4 bases; unmatched bases: 7. CDR3 protein: CSARDRGQGGTEAFF. In DNA form, the CDR3 reads TGCAGTGCTAGGGACAGGGGGCAAGGTGGCACTGAAGCTTTCTTT.

Judged by abundance, this clonotype is medium-sized. This chain uses TRBV2 with TRBJ2-1, with a possible D match to TRBD2 (5 bases). Germline CDR1 reads SNHLY; CDR2 reads FYNNEI. V was clipped by 3 bases and J by 6 bases, with 12 bases between them. This CDR3 has 14 amino acids. CDR3 DNA: TGTGCCAGCAGTGAGTGGCTGGGGAGCAATGAGCAGTTCTTC. Translated, it gives CASSEWLGSNEQFF. Full variable domain (remainder filled in from reference TRBV2 and TRBJ2-1): EPEVTQTPSHQVTQMGQEVILRCVPISNHLYFYWYRQILGQKVEFLVSFYNNEISEKSEIFDDQFSVERPDGSNFTLKIRSTKLEDSAMYFCASSEWLGSNEQFFGPGTRLTVL.

This clonotype was counted ten times or more. The chain has TRBV2 and TRBJ2-5, with 10 bases aligning to TRBD1. Germline CDR1 is SNHLY and CDR2 is FYNNEI. The CDR3 extends over 14 amino acids. Trimming removed 4 bases from V and 4 bases from J; junction bases left unmatched: 3. Here the CDR3 DNA reads TGTGCCAGCAGTGTGGACAGGGGGGCAGAGACCCAGTACTTC. Protein product: CASSVDRGAETQYF.

J is TRBJ2-2 and V is TRBV5-1; TRBD2 matches at 8 bases. The V segment lost 2 bases and the J segment 2 bases; nucleotides outside the gene matches: 5. Germline CDR1 is SGHRS and CDR2 is YFSETQ. The CDR3 has 16 amino acids. The CDR3 nucleotides read TGCGCCAGCAGCTTCACTAGCGGCCCTAACACCGGGGAGCTGTTTTTT. It is translated as CASSFTSGPNTGELFF.

This chain uses TRBV29-1 with TRBJ2-2; D is ambiguous. V was cut by 0 bases and J by 1 base, with 9 bases left in between. CDR3 length: 15 residues. In germline, CDR1 is SQVTM, CDR2 ANQGSEA. CDR3: CSVEDAARNTGELFF. Written as DNA, the CDR3 is TGCAGCGTTGAAGATGCGGCGAGGAACACCGGGGAGCTGTTTTTT.

V is TRBV18 and J is TRBJ1-1; possibly TRBD1 for D (6 bases). CDR1 KGHSH and CDR2 LQKENI come from the germline V gene. The V gene lost 8 bases and the J gene lost 5 bases, with 21 bases spanning the gap. CDR3 length: 15 residues. For the CDR3, the DNA is TGTGCCAGCACCCGCAGGACAGAACGTAATACTGAAGCTTTCTTT. The encoded protein is CASTRRTERNTEAFF.

The chain joins TRBV5-3 to TRBJ2-7, with TRBD2 matching over 7 bases. TRBV5-3 is known as an ORF, though its function is uncertain. The V segment lost 5 bases and the J segment 1 base; nucleotides outside the gene matches: 15. The CDR3 totals 17 residues. The CDR3 is CARREASGVSTSYEQYF. CDR3 nucleotide sequence: TGTGCCAGAAGAGAGGCTAGCGGTGTTTCCACATCCTACGAGCAGTACTTC.

In its sample, this clonotype was seen a few times. The chain employs TRBV5-6 and TRBJ1-2; tentatively, D is TRBD1 (6 bases). This CDR3 spans 15 amino acids. CDR1 SGHDT and CDR2 YYEEEE come from the germline V gene. V lost 4 bases, J lost 4 bases, and 17 bases lay in between. In DNA, the CDR3 is TGTGCCAGCAGCACCCGGACAGCGCTGAGCTATGGCTACACCTTC. Protein product: CASSTRTALSYGYTF.

This clonotype was found many times. V usage is TRBV27 and J usage is TRBJ2-2; 11 bases fit TRBD2. This CDR3 comprises 17 residues. Germline assignment: CDR1 MNHEY and CDR2 SMNVEV (reference sequence). The V gene end was trimmed by 5 bases and the J gene end by 6 bases; junction bases not matched to a gene: 11. The CDR3 protein is CASSPRASGGSPGELFF. The CDR3 DNA reads as TGTGCCAGCAGTCCCCGGGCTAGCGGGGGGTCTCCCGGGGAGCTGTTTTTT.

V and J are TRBV11-3 and TRBJ2-5; TRBD2 matches at 12 bases. V dropped 5 bases and J dropped 5; count of bases not matched to a gene: 6. Germline V gene sequence: CDR1 SGHNT, CDR2 YENEEA. This CDR3 spans 15 amino acids. CDR3 sequence reads: CASSELAGGGETQYF. In DNA, the CDR3 is TGTGCCAGCAGCGAACTAGCGGGAGGAGGCGAGACCCAGTACTTC.

This clonotype was counted only a few times. The chain combines TRBV5-6 with TRBJ2-1, with D possibly matching TRBD2 (5 bases). Germline V CDR1 and CDR2: SGHDT, YYEEEE. The CDR3 extends over 15 amino acids. Trimming took 9 bases from V and 4 from J, leaving 20 bases between them. CDR3 DNA sequence: TGTGCCATACGGACGGGCGCCGAGGGATACAATGAGCAGTTCTTC. It yields the protein CAIRTGAEGYNEQFF.

The chain couples TRBV19 to TRBJ2-1; D is unresolved. This CDR3 is 15 amino acids long. Germline assignment: CDR1 LNHDA and CDR2 SQIVND (reference sequence). Trimming took off 2 bases at V and 2 bases at J, with 10 bases between the two ends. The CDR3 reads CASSITRETYNEQFF. CDR3 coding DNA: TGTGCCAGTAGTATAACGCGCGAAACCTACAATGAGCAGTTCTTC.

Ten or more counts support this clonotype. V gene TRBV7-8 combines with J gene TRBJ2-3, with TRBD2 identical over 13 bases. The CDR3 extends over 20 amino acids. The germline gives CDR1 SGHVS, CDR2 FQNEAQ. With V trimmed by 5 bases and J by 1 base, 15 bases remained unmatched. In nucleotides, the CDR3 is TGTGCCAGCAGCCATAGGTCCGGACTAGCGGGAGCGCGGGGCACAGATACGCAGTATTTT. Amino acid sequence: CASSHRSGLAGARGTDTQYF.

This clonotype was detected many times. V and J are TRBV30 and TRBJ2-2; D unresolved. This CDR3 has 13 amino acids. V shed 2 bases and J shed 0 bases, with 4 bases lying between them. The germline gives CDR1 GTSNPN, CDR2 SVGIG (reference sequence). The CDR3 loop reads CAWSRANTGELFF. The CDR3, as DNA: TGTGCCTGGAGTAGGGCGAACACCGGGGAGCTGTTTTTT.

In this sample, this clonotype turned up a few times. The rearrangement uses TRBV6-1 and TRBJ2-7; D remains unclear. Germline CDR1 reads MNHNS; CDR2 reads SASEGT. Trimming left V 0 bases short and J 3 bases short, with 6 bases between. This CDR3 is built from 13 residues. CDR3 sequence reads: CASSEAGNYEQYF. CDR3 DNA: TGTGCCAGCAGTGAAGCAGGGAACTACGAGCAGTACTTC.

This clonotype showed up just a few times. The rearrangement links TRBV19 to TRBJ2-7; D not resolved. CDR1 and CDR2 from the germline V gene are LNHDA and SQIVND (reference sequence). The CDR3 loop spans 14 amino acids. The V gene lost 10 bases and the J gene lost 2 bases, with 18 bases spanning the gap. CDR3 in DNA: TGTGCCACCAACCCTGGGTCCACCCCCTACGAGCAGTACTTC. It encodes CATNPGSTPYEQYF.